Below, 24 T cell receptor gamma chains from the same sample are listed, as sequenced in a study of gammadelta T cells in human blood. TCRdb reanalyzed the RT-PCR reads using CATT. This table holds roughly 200 gamma-chain clones, around 3.3% found once. The source material was Vgamma9Vdelta2 gamma-delta T cells from cord blood. All receptors come from a newborn.

In its sample, this clone was seen a few times. A read error is likely here: a far larger clone is one base away. The rearrangement joins TRGV9 to TRGJP. CDR1 and CDR2 (germline): GITISATS, ISYDGTV (reference sequence). Trimming at V came to 0 bases and at J to 4 bases, leaving 9 bases not matched to a gene. The CDR3 is 19 amino acids. In DNA, the CDR3 is TGTGCCTTGTGGGAGGTGCAGGCGGGTCAAGAGTTGGGCAAAAAAATCAAGGTATTT. This encodes CALWEVQAGQELGKKIKVF.

By share, this clone ranks as hyperexpanded. This specimen includes other DNA sequences encoding the same CDR3. The J gene is TRGJP1, the V gene TRGV10. TRGV10 counts as an open reading frame of uncertain function. The CDR3 is 15 amino acids. Trimming at V came to 8 bases and at J to 0 bases, leaving 7 bases not matched to a gene. The CDR3 reads CAAWDFHTTGWFKIF. The CDR3 region has the DNA TGTGCTGCGTGGGATTTCCATACCACTGGTTGGTTCAAGATATTT.

This clone was found a few times. This may stem from a read error, because a much larger clone lies one nucleotide away. The chain recombines TRGV9 with TRGJP. Because TCRdb records no J gene, it was assigned here through a match of the DNA to germline. The ends lost 0 bases at V and 7 bases at J; junction bases unmatched: 6. Germline V CDR1 and CDR2: GITISATS, ISYDGTV (reference sequence). This CDR3 is built from 17 residues. The CDR3 reads CALWEVQGELGKKIKVF. In DNA form, the CDR3 reads TGTGCCTTGTGGGAGGTGCAGGGGGAGTTGGGCAAAAAAATCAAGGTATTT.

This clone was detected a few times. This sequence is one base from a far larger clone and is likely a read error. The chain has TRGV10 and TRGJ1 or TRGJ2. TRGV10 qualifies as an ORF whose function is uncertain. The CDR3 runs 10 residues. V trimming: 12 bases; J trimming: 5 bases; junction bases outside the gene matches: 5. The CDR3 coding sequence is TGTGCTGCATGGGATTATAAGAAACTCTTT. It codes for CAAWDYKKLF.

In regard to this clone: The mismatch at residue 3 between this DNA's translation and the TCRdb protein of a much larger clone likely reflects a read error; the protein shown is translated from the DNA. This chain joins TRGV9 and TRGJP. The CDR3 is made up of 16 amino acids. Germline CDR1 and CDR2: GITISATS and ISYDGTV (reference sequence). The DNA of the CDR3 is TGTGCCGTGTGGGAGAATAAGGAGTTGGGCAAAAAAATCAAGGTATTT. Its translation is CAVWENKELGKKIKVF.

This clone has more than one count but fewer than ten. The protein held in TCRdb is that of a much larger clone and does not match this DNA's translation at residue 4, likely because of a read error; the protein shown is translated from the DNA. The chain carries TRGV10 and TRGJ1 or TRGJ2. TRGV10 is assigned to the ORF class and has an uncertain function. The CDR3 runs to 13 residues. V shed 11 bases and J 12 bases; nucleotides not matched to a gene: 20. CDR3 in amino acids: CAARDRGWGRKLF. CDR3 sequence (DNA): TGTGCTGCGCGGGATAGAGGGTGGGGAAGGAAACTCTTT.

This clone was counted between two and nine times. The chain has TRGV9 and TRGJP1. The J gene, missing from TCRdb, was assigned here through DNA to germline matching. The CDR3 totals 11 residues. Germline V gene data show CDR1 as GITISATS and CDR2 as ISYDGTV (reference sequence). V dropped 2 bases and J dropped 9; count of bases not matched to a gene: 0. CDR3 nucleotide sequence: TGTGCCTTGTGGGAGGGTTGGTTCAAGATATTT. It is translated as CALWEGWFKIF.

As to this clone: A far larger clone is just one base off, so this is likely a read error. Because the CDR3's place on the DNA is in doubt, the DNA is left out and the CDR3 is given as listed by TCRdb. V gene TRGV3 was called; the J gene was not. Germline values: CDR1 VTNTFY, CDR2 YDVSTARD (reference sequence). The CDR3 spans 31 residues, counting both ends. The CDR3 spells CATWDRLIIKNSLAVEQHLLSQVSIGRIQHF.

This clone was observed a handful of times. TCRdb assigns this DNA the protein of a much larger clone, which departs from its translation at residue 4; this likely reflects a read error, and the protein shown comes from translating the DNA. V usage is TRGV2 and J usage is TRGJP2. This CDR3 has 15 amino acids. CDR1 EGSNGY and CDR2 YDSYNSKV come from the germline V gene. Here the CDR3 reads CATRDGPDSDWIKTF. DNA of the CDR3: TGTGCCACCCGGGACGGGCCGGATAGTGATTGGATCAAGACGTTT.

This clone is deemed large. Other DNA sequences in the same sample also yield this CDR3. The V gene is TRGV9, the J gene TRGJP. The CDR3 spans 16 residues. The ends lost 3 bases at V and 4 bases at J; junction bases unmatched: 3. From germline, CDR1 is GITISATS and CDR2 ISYDGTV (reference sequence). The CDR3 is CALWELQELGKKIKVF. The CDR3 nucleotides are TGTGCCTTGTGGGAGCTCCAAGAGTTGGGCAAAAAAATCAAGGTATTT.

This clone is judged large (0.1 to 1%). The chain combines TRGV9 with TRGJP. V trimming: 0 bases; J trimming: 6 bases; junction bases outside the gene matches: 5. The CDR3 runs 17 residues. Per the germline V gene, CDR1 is GITISATS and CDR2 is ISYDGTV (reference sequence). CDR3 DNA sequence: TGTGCCTTGTGGGAGGTGCATGGAGAGTTGGGCAAAAAAATCAAGGTATTT. Protein product: CALWEVHGELGKKIKVF.

This clone is termed large. The chain carries TRGV10 and TRGJP1. TRGV10 is an open reading frame whose function is uncertain. Trimming at V came to 8 bases and at J to 0 bases, leaving 10 bases not matched to a gene. The CDR3 covers 16 residues. The CDR3: CAAWDFGYTTGWFKIF. The CDR3, as DNA: TGTGCTGCGTGGGATTTTGGATATACCACTGGTTGGTTCAAGATATTT.

Notes on this clone: This probably arose from a read error, given a far larger clone one base away. The sample contains more than one DNA sequence encoding this CDR3. The chain uses TRGV10 and TRGJP1. TRGV10 is an open reading frame, and its role is uncertain. The CDR3 has 13 residues. Trimming cost V 12 bases and J 0 bases; bases outside gene matches: 5. The CDR3 loop reads CAAWDTTGWFKIF. The CDR3 DNA reads as TGTGCTGCATGGGATACCACTGGTTGGTTCAAGATATTT.

This clone was observed a few times. TCRdb records a much larger clone's protein for this DNA, with a difference at residue 10 that likely arises from a read error; the protein given is the translation of the DNA. The chain employs TRGV9 and TRGJP. CDR1 GITISATS and CDR2 ISYDGTV come from the germline V gene (reference sequence). The CDR3 is 16 residues long. CDR3 DNA sequence: TGTGCCTTGTGGGAGGTCATGGAGTTGAGCAAAAAAATCAAGGTATTT. This codes for CALWEVMELSKKIKVF.

By share, this clone counts as large. V usage is TRGV9 and J usage is TRGJP. V lost 1 base, J lost 7 bases, and 4 bases stayed unmatched. The CDR3 has 16 amino acids. The germline gives CDR1 GITISATS, CDR2 ISYDGTV (reference sequence). CDR3 sequence reads: CALWEVWELGKKIKVF. The CDR3 DNA sequence: TGTGCCTTGTGGGAGGTTTGGGAGTTGGGCAAAAAAATCAAGGTATTT.

This clone came up a few times. It differs at one base from a far larger clone, so likely a read error. In the same sample, other DNA sequences code for this CDR3. V and J are TRGV9 and TRGJP. This CDR3 is 14 amino acids long. Germline V CDR1 and CDR2: GITISATS, ISYDGTV (reference sequence). This chain's CDR3 is CALWEVLGKKIKVF. CDR3 DNA sequence: TGTGCCCTGTGGGAGGTGTTGGGCAAAAAAATCAAGGTATTT.

This clone is large (0.1 to 1%) within its sample. The chain joins TRGV10 to TRGJ1 or TRGJ2. TRGV10 is an ORF, and what it does is uncertain. This CDR3 is 15 amino acids long. The J segment lost 1 base and the V segment lost 8 bases, leaving 12 bases of the junction unmatched. This CDR3 is CAAWDPLLNYYKKLF. The CDR3 DNA follows: TGTGCTGCGTGGGATCCCCTCCTAAATTATTATAAGAAACTCTTT.

A note on this clone: A far larger clone is one base from this, pointing to a likely read error. The identical CDR3 is also encoded by other nucleotide sequences in the sample. This rearrangement joins TRGV10 to TRGJP1. TRGV10 is reported as an ORF; its role is uncertain. This CDR3 has 12 residues. The CDR3 loop is CAAWTTGWFKIF. The CDR3 coding sequence is TGTGCTGCGTGGACCACTGGGTGGTTCAAGATATTT.

This clone is classed as large. This probably arose from a read error, given a far larger clone one base away. The sample holds other DNA sequences that translate to the same CDR3. The chain is built from TRGV9 and TRGJP. The CDR3 spans 16 residues. V shed 3 bases and J 3 bases; nucleotides not matched to a gene: 2. Germline V gene sequence: CDR1 GITISATS, CDR2 ISYDGTV (reference sequence). The CDR3 sequence is CALWELQELGKKIKVF. The CDR3 DNA reads TGTGCCTTGTGGGAGTTGCAAGAGTTGGGCAAAAAAATCAAGGTATTT.

This clone is termed medium-sized (0.01 to 0.1%). V and J are TRGV9 and TRGJP. The germline CDR1 and CDR2 sequences are GITISATS and ISYDGTV (reference sequence). The CDR3 is 17 amino acids. The V segment lost 0 bases and the J segment 7 bases; nucleotides outside the gene matches: 6. The CDR3 spells CALWEVYGELGKKIKVF. The CDR3 nucleotides are TGTGCCTTGTGGGAGGTGTACGGGGAGTTGGGCAAAAAAATCAAGGTATTT.

This clone came up a few times. A far bigger clonotype differs at one base, so this is likely a read error. The rearrangement links TRGV10 to TRGJ1 or TRGJ2. TRGV10 qualifies as an ORF whose function is uncertain. The CDR3 loop spans 10 amino acids. CDR3: CTAWDYKKLF. Here the CDR3 DNA reads TGTACTGCGTGGGATTATAAGAAACTCTTT.

This clone was seen a handful of times. The protein TCRdb lists belongs to a much larger clone and differs from this DNA's translation at residue 7, which points to a read error; the protein shown is made from the DNA. The rearrangement links TRGV10 to TRGJ1 or TRGJ2. TRGV10 is reported as an ORF; its role is uncertain. The CDR3 contains 10 residues. CDR3 sequence: CAAWDYRKLF. The CDR3, as DNA: TGTGCTGCGTGGGATTATAGGAAACTCTTT.

This chain connects TRGV10 to TRGJP1. TRGV10 is sorted into the ORF group, with uncertain function. There are 15 residues in the CDR3. After removal of 8 bases from V and 0 bases from J, the junction contained 7 bases not matched to a gene. CDR3 amino acids: CAAWDPDTTGWFKIF. The CDR3 nucleotides are TGTGCTGCGTGGGATCCCGATACCACTGGTTGGTTCAAGATATTT.

By sample fraction, this clone is large. This chain uses TRGV10 with TRGJP1. TRGV10 is an open reading frame whose function is uncertain. With 8 bases clipped from V and 3 bases from J, the junction kept 4 bases outside the gene matches. The CDR3 is 13 amino acids. CDR3 coding DNA: TGTGCTGCGTGGGCCCCCACTGGTTGGTTCAAGATATTT. This sequence encodes CAAWAPTGWFKIF.